The T cell receptor (beta chain) described here comes from a study of blood T cell repertoires in COVID-19 (TCRdb year 2020). With respect to the entire study: The collaborator samples originated in the United States, Italy and Spain and spanned the acute and convalescent phases of COVID-19. The material from the prospective study consisted of cDNA or gDNA derived from T cells, B-cell-depleted T cells, or PBMCs. The dataset comprised deeply sampled blood TCRbeta repertoires from subjects exposed to, actively infected with, or recovered from COVID-19. A freely available public database, intended as a resource for researchers studying the immune response to SARS-CoV-2, is where the repertoires were released. The samples were drawn from the first 160 participants of the ongoing ImmuneRACE study and from 1,200 or so subjects provided by 6 global collaborators. A de-identified subject ID, COVID-19 status, age in years and sex were almost always included in the sample metadata. HLA class I and class II types, where available, came from metadata supplied by the sample provider rather than from assay-based typing. Broader findings and caveats from the paper: Clinical and demographic metadata were provided uncurated, with the amount varying by source and participant.

Each collaborating institution followed its own protocols to collect whole blood in K2EDTA tubes. For TCRbeta analysis, collaborators shipped samples in one of three forms: frozen whole blood, isolated PBMCs, or DNA extracted from either of those sample types. TCRbeta CDR3 regions were amplified from genomic DNA using the immunoSEQ Assay, a bias-controlled multiplex PCR. The study's processing was this. The number of nucleated cells in each sample was estimated by amplification of reference gene primers within the assay. To quantify the absolute abundance of each unique TCRbeta CDR3 rearrangement, sequence reads were collapsed and filtered. Productive Simpson clonality was computed per sample as the square root of Simpson's diversity index over productive rearrangements. This immuneACCESS table, as held by TCRdb, lists in-frame sequences with V and J called but not all clones. Of the missing ones, under half trace to an unresolved V gene in checked studies; the others have no known cause. V and J calls and clone size follow that table, whereas D and trimming were derived from the DNA. The sample table shows under 200,000 clones, and 70% to 80% are seen once. The ten largest account for approximately 8% of the sample.

CDR1 is given as SGHTA and CDR2 as FQGNSA, both from the germline V gene. Its CDR3 holds 13 amino acids, cysteine through phenylalanine. The sequence is cut down to CDR3 DNA, 39 bases in frame from base 1. V drops 2 bases and J drops 6 bases, leaving 7 bases in between. With regard to this clone: Its antigen target is currently unknown. Base quality data are lacking; no much larger clone is found one base away.

Sequencing was carried out using peripheral blood. This clonotype originated in a man in his sixties with acute or convalescent COVID-19. Recombination joined TRBV7-2 with TRBJ2-2, with no D gene named confidently. The sequenced DNA: TGTGCCAGCAGCTTAACCAGCGCCGGGGAGCTGTTTTTT. Its protein is CASSLTSAGELFF. This CDR3, with the reference TRBV7-2 and TRBJ2-2 proteins standing in past its ends, gives the full variable domain GAGVSQSPSNKVTEKGKDVELRCDPISGHTALYWYRQSLGQGLEFLIYFQGNSAPDKSGLPSDRFSAERTGGSVSTLTIQRTQQEDSAVYLCASSLTSAGELFFGEGSRLTVL.